The clone carrying this T cell receptor beta chain was counted at least ten times. The antigen is not known. These data are taken from a study of response to subunit inactivated influenza vaccine. The ends lost 9 bases at V and 6 bases at J; junction bases unmatched: 9. The CDR3 runs to 15 residues. Germline V gene sequence: CDR1 SGHRS, CDR2 YFSETQ. In TCRdb, the RT-PCR reads were re-called with MiXCR into one record per CDR3 protein. The table records under 750,000 distinct CDR3 sequences, 12% of them present only once. Study-level points and caveats: Authors suggested few new T cells are recruited by each seasonal influenza vaccination.

The source is a man aged 45 to 65 who received an inactivated influenza vaccine. This sample comprised PBMCs from blood, obtained on the day of vaccination. The genes are TRBV5-1 and TRBJ2-1, with TRBD2 identical over 13 bases. CDR3: CATARTSGGPNEQFF. CDR3 bases: TGCGCCACCGCGAGGACTAGCGGGGGCCCCAATGAGCAGTTCTTC.